This T cell receptor (beta chain) was sequenced during a study of low-dose radiotherapy and immunotherapy resistance in tumors (dated by TCRdb to the early 2020s). Turning to the overall study: Cohort 1 received 0.5 Gy per fraction every 2 weeks, with a prescribed total PTV dose of 6.5 Gy. For Cohort 2, the dose was 1 Gy per fraction given every two weeks, adding up to 13 Gy in total across 26 weeks. Patients were given nivolumab as a 240 mg flat dose every two weeks and ipilimumab at 1 mg/kg every six weeks, with both drugs delivered intravenously. Intravenous cyclophosphamide at 200 mg/m2 was administered every two weeks, one day ahead of each radiation and immunotherapy administration. Aspirin 300 mg was taken orally once daily by patients for four cycles, starting on cycle 1 day 1. Trial participants were not randomized into treatment groups. Eight patients were included in the translational analysis, namely three from the first dose cohort plus the first five from the second dose cohort.

This clonotype was counted at least ten times. The antigen it recognizes is unknown. Per-base qualities were not stored, and no clone one base away is much larger. Sequencing instrument: Illumina HiSeq 2500. First-strand cDNA was synthesized using Superscript III and a set of TRAV- and TRBV-specific primers, so that both TCRalpha and TCRbeta chains were covered. TCRs were amplified with Phusion for roughly 19 PCR cycles, with a constant-region primer paired with the adapter attached to the V primers. Isolated mRNA was amplified with the MessageAmp II aRNA Amplification Kit, using a roughly 15-hour in vitro transcription at 37°C. mRNA for TCR sequencing was isolated with the Dynabeads mRNA DIRECT Purification Kit. Indexed Illumina adapters were added in a second Phusion PCR of 25 cycles, after which AMPure XP beads were used to purify the products. Concerning the study's data processing: Custom Perl scripts were used to pool TCR sequences that encoded the same protein, to remove out-of-frame sequences, and to calculate the abundance of each clonotype. TCR sequences supported by only a single read were excluded from analysis. Repertoire metrics included Shannon entropy, Gini index, clonality, richness, and frequency of TCRs shared between repertoires. The public reads were reanalyzed by TCRdb: fastp trimming at Q25, MiXCR alignment, in-frame beta chains only. A single entry per CDR3 protein holds the most common genes and DNA from its merged rows. TCRdb's processing, not the authors', yielded these V and J calls. This sample holds 65,000 to 85,000 distinct CDR3 sequences; over 15% were observed only once. The ten largest account for about 1.3% of the sample.

The germline V gene provides CDR1 LGHNA and CDR2 YNFKEQ. V sheds 0 bases and J sheds 5 bases, leaving 18 bases between their ends. The CDR3 contains 17 residues, cysteine and phenylalanine counted. The kept DNA is CDR3 alone, 51 bases in frame from the first base. The intended sense of this specimen's time point label: after trial treatment. The treatment or condition label on this specimen signifies: LDRT plus nivolumab, ipilimumab, low-dose cyclophosphamide and aspirin (RACIN trial). The donors came from RACIN, which was a single-arm phase I dose-escalation trial that paired nivolumab and ipilimumab with aspirin, low-dose cyclophosphamide and low-dose radiotherapy. To be eligible, a patient needed to have an advanced solid tumor that was TIL-negative.

This TCR came from a male donor with prostate cancer. The V and J segments used are TRBV4-2 and TRBJ2-3; the D gene cannot be resolved reliably. This specimen was PBMCs, taken after low-dose radiotherapy plus immunotherapy. At the DNA level, the sequence is TGTGCCAGCAGCCAAGACTTAGTTCCCGGCGGACGAGATACGCAGTATTTT. It specifies CASSQDLVPGGRDTQYF.